The following is a T cell receptor (beta chain) sequence with its context. Nominal health characterized the donors when sampled, though unrecorded immune exposures were likely. This entry comes from a study of cytomegalovirus exposure and HLA in healthy donors. The germline CDR1 and CDR2 sequences are LGHNA and YSLEER. The trim removed 5 bases at V and 4 bases at J, leaving 14 bases unmatched. This CDR3 is 18 amino acids long. PCR primers comprised 60 Vbeta and 13 Jbeta primers. The assay was immunoSEQ multiplex PCR, and TCRdb's table has in-frame clones only and misses some. The sample holds about 160,000 clones, around 80% seen once.

This TCR was recovered from a boy younger than 10 in good health and CMV-seronegative. The specimen was PBMCs. The V and J genes are TRBV4-3 and TRBJ1-4; 9 positions match TRBD1. CDR3: CASSDAGTGSGLNEKLFF. CDR3 in DNA: TGCGCCAGCAGCGATGCCGGGACAGGGTCGGGACTTAATGAAAAACTGTTTTTT.